This TCR beta chain originates from a study of beta chain features in type 1 diabetes. Overall study results and limits: PCR, the amplification step, might favor shorter templates, equally in patients and controls.

Every bit of the isolated RNA underwent reverse transcription, so sequencing read expressed TCRB transcripts. Assay used: immunoSEQ multiplex PCR; TCRdb lists only in-frame clones, some missing. Here the sample spans 300,000 to 350,000 clones, around 7.6% being singletons. There was one heparinised blood draw per donor, averaging approximately 120 mL. Using CD45RO/CCR7/CD25/CD127/CD95/CD27, CD4+ naive, central memory, regulatory and stem cell-like memory cells were sorted. A word on this clone: Its antigen is not identified.

This receptor was obtained from a woman between 18 and 30 years old in good health. Sequenced input: central memory CD4+ T cells from blood.

CDR3: CASSPRLVTEAFF. The DNA of the CDR3 is TGCGCCAGCAGCCCGAGATTGGTGACTGAAGCTTTCTTT. The J gene is TRBJ1-1, the V gene TRBV5-1; D remains unclear. The CDR3 spans 13 residues. Germline lookup yields CDR1 SGHRS and CDR2 YFSETQ. V was cut by 4 bases and J by 5 bases, with 12 bases left in between.